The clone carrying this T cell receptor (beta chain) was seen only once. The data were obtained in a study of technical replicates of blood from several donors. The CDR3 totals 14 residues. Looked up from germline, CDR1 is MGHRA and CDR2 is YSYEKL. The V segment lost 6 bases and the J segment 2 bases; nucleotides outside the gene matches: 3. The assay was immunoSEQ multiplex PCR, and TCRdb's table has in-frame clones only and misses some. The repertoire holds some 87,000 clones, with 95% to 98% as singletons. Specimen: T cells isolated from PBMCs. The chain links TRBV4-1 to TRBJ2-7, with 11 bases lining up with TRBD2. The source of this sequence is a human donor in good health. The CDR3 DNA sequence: TGCGCCAGCAGAGTAGCGGGGGGGACCTACGAGCAGTACTTC. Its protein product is CASRVAGGTYEQYF.